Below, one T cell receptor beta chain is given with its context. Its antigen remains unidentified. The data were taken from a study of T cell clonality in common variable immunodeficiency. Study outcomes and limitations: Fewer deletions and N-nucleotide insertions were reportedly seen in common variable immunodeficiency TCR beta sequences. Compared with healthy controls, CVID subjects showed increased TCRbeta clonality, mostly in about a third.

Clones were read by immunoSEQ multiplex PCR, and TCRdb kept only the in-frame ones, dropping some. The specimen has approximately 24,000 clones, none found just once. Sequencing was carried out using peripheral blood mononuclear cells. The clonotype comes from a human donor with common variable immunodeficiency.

The CDR3 sequence is CASSETGVGSPLHF. Incomplete CDR3 DNA: TGTGCCAGCAGTGAGACGGGGGTTGGTTCACCC. The chain joins TRBV2 to TRBJ1-6; TRBD1 is a possible D gene (5 bases). The CDR3 extends 3 residues past the end of the read, so its final part is completed from the germline J gene. The CDR3 has 14 residues. The germline V gene has CDR1 SNHLY and CDR2 FYNNEI. Trimming took off 3 bases at V and 9 bases at J, with 12 bases between the two ends.